This passage covers 23 T cell receptor beta chains from one sample sequenced in a study of blood T cell repertoires in COVID-19. Assay: immunoSEQ multiplex PCR; the TCRdb copy retains only in-frame clones and omits some. The sample shows over 35,000 clones, about nine tenths of them seen only once. The sample comprised peripheral blood. These receptors originate from a woman aged 25 to 45 in a cohort sampled during active COVID-19.

Here the CDR3 reads CASSIVGTDIQYF. CDR3 DNA sequence: TGTGCCAGTAGTATAGTCGGGACAGACATTCAGTACTTC. V usage is TRBV19 and J usage is TRBJ2-4; 7 bases are shared with TRBD1. The V segment lost 1 base and the J segment 8 bases; nucleotides outside the gene matches: 2. Germline-derived CDR1 and CDR2 are LNHDA and SQIVND (reference sequence). The CDR3 runs 13 residues.

The chain couples TRBV24-1 to TRBJ2-6, with TRBD1 identical over 8 bases. V was pared by 4 bases and J by 0 bases, with 10 bases of the junction left unmatched. Germline CDR1 and CDR2: KGHDR and SFDVKD. The CDR3 spans 19 residues. CDR3: CATSDPLGQVSSGANVLTF. CDR3 DNA sequence: TGTGCCACCAGTGACCCCCTGGGACAGGTTAGCTCTGGGGCCAACGTCCTGACTTTC.

This chain connects TRBV27 to TRBJ2-2; 12 bases align to TRBD2. Germline assignment: CDR1 MNHEY and CDR2 SMNVEV (reference sequence). This CDR3 contains 16 residues. Trimming cost V 5 bases and J 4 bases; bases outside gene matches: 5. The CDR3 sequence is CASSLLAGGGTGELFF. The DNA for the CDR3 is TGTGCCAGCAGTCTACTAGCGGGAGGTGGCACCGGGGAGCTGTTTTTT.

The CDR3: CASSVGGNNEQFF. The CDR3 DNA is TGTGCCAGCAGCGTGGGCGGGAACAATGAGCAGTTCTTC. The chain couples TRBV9 to TRBJ2-1; perhaps TRBD2 as D (6 bases). The CDR3 totals 13 residues. Trimming removed 2 bases from V and 5 bases from J, with 8 bases in between. Per germline, CDR1 SGDLS and CDR2 YYNGEE.

V gene TRBV9 combines with J gene TRBJ2-1; 11 positions agree with TRBD2. The germline V gene has CDR1 SGDLS and CDR2 YYNGEE. With 4 bases clipped from V and 5 bases from J, the junction kept 2 bases outside the gene matches. The CDR3 runs 14 residues. DNA for the CDR3: TGTGCCAGCAGCCCGGGACTAGCGGACAATGAGCAGTTCTTC. Amino acids: CASSPGLADNEQFF.

This rearrangement joins TRBV14 to TRBJ2-7, with 9 bases lining up with TRBD2. The CDR3 is 18 residues long. The trim removed 1 base at V and 0 bases at J, leaving 10 bases unmatched. Germline V lookup: CDR1 SGHDN, CDR2 FVKESK. CDR3 loop: CASSQGGLAGSSSYEQYF. Here the CDR3 DNA reads TGTGCCAGCAGCCAAGGGGGGCTAGCGGGGTCTAGCTCCTACGAGCAGTACTTC.

This chain's CDR3 is CASSQEGRAPDTIYF. CDR3 in DNA: TGCGCCAGCAGCCAAGAGGGCAGGGCCCCTGACACCATATATTTT. This rearrangement joins TRBV4-3 to TRBJ1-3; D perhaps matches TRBD1 (5 bases). This CDR3 region has 15 residues. Germline V lookup: CDR1 LGHNA, CDR2 YSLEER. Trimming pared 0 bases from V and 8 bases from J, leaving 14 bases between.

The V gene is TRBV28, the J gene TRBJ2-4; the D gene is possibly TRBD2 (5 bases). The CDR3 runs to 15 residues. Germline CDR1 is MDHEN and CDR2 is SYDVKM. The V end was cut by 4 bases, the J end by 8 bases, with 18 bases between. This CDR3 is CASSSVVEGKYIQYF. CDR3 nucleotide sequence: TGTGCCAGCAGTTCTGTCGTTGAGGGAAAGTACATTCAGTACTTC. Full variable domain (outside the CDR3, taken from reference TRBV28 and TRBJ2-4): DVKVTQSSRYLVKRTGEKVFLECVQDMDHENMFWYRQDPGLGLRLIYFSYDVKMKEKGDIPEGYSVSREKKERFSLILESASTNQTSMYLCASSSVVEGKYIQYFGAGTRLSVL.

The chain carries TRBV21-1 and TRBJ1-5; the table calls TRBD1, which could not be checked here. TRBV21-1 is a known pseudogene. This CDR3 region has 16 residues. DNA of the CDR3: TGTGCCAGCAGCAAGGGAGGACAGGGGCGCAATCAGCCCCAGCATTTT. Translated, it gives CASSKGGQGRNQPQHF.

The V and J genes are TRBV5-1 and TRBJ1-1; 10 bases agree with TRBD1. Germline lookup yields CDR1 SGHRS and CDR2 YFSETQ. CDR3 length: 15 amino acids. Trimming removed 4 bases from V and 4 bases from J; junction bases left unmatched: 7. This CDR3 reads CASSPPGQGSTEAFF. The DNA for the CDR3 is TGCGCCAGCAGCCCCCCGGGACAGGGGAGCACTGAAGCTTTCTTT. The full variable domain, its missing parts supplied by reference TRBV5-1 and TRBJ1-1, is KAGVTQTPRYLIKTRGQQVTLSCSPISGHRSVSWYQQTPGQGLQFLFEYFSETQRNKGNFPGRFSGRQFSNSRSEMNVSTLELGDSALYLCASSPPGQGSTEAFFGQGTRLTVV.

J is TRBJ2-3 and V is TRBV5-1; D is ambiguous. Germline-derived CDR1 and CDR2 are SGHRS and YFSETQ. Deletions cut 0 bases from V and 2 bases from J, with 10 bases between. This CDR3 has 15 residues. CDR3 bases: TGCGCCAGCAGCTTGGTTGGCAGAACCACAGATACGCAGTATTTT. It codes for CASSLVGRTTDTQYF.

The genes are TRBV6-5 and TRBJ1-6; the D is unclear. There are 12 residues in the CDR3. Between the trimmed V and J ends, which lost 5 bases and 7 bases, there was a span of 6 bases. CDR1 and CDR2 (germline): MNHEY, SVGAGI. The CDR3 here is CASSLLNSPLHF. The CDR3 coding sequence is TGTGCCAGCAGTCTCCTCAATTCACCCCTCCACTTT.

The genes are TRBV10-1 and TRBJ2-5; TRBD1 aligns across 9 bases. The germline gives CDR1 WNHNN, CDR2 SYGVQD (reference sequence). The CDR3 has 14 amino acids. V gave up 7 bases and J gave up 4 bases; unmatched junction bases: 7. The CDR3 DNA reads as TGCGCCAGCAAGACCGGGACAGGGACAGAGACCCAGTACTTC. Translated: CASKTGTGTETQYF.

The chain joins TRBV15 to TRBJ1-1, with 7 bases matching TRBD1. Germline V gene data show CDR1 as LNHNV and CDR2 as YYDKDF (reference sequence). This CDR3 has 14 residues. J was trimmed by 6 bases and V by 5 bases; bases with no gene match: 9. The CDR3 nucleotides are TGTGCCACCAGCTCCTTAGACAGGGCCCCTGAAGCTTTCTTT. This encodes CATSSLDRAPEAFF.

This clone was counted only a few times. V and J are TRBV4-3 and TRBJ1-3; the D is unclear. Germline V gene lookup returns CDR1 LGHNA and CDR2 YSLEER. Trimming took off 0 bases at V and 0 bases at J, with 9 bases between the two ends. This CDR3 region has 16 residues. CDR3 bases: TGCGCCAGCAGCCAAGATTCCGGGTCCTCTGGAAACACCATATATTTT. It codes for CASSQDSGSSGNTIYF.

The chain recombines TRBV28 with TRBJ2-2, with 7 bases aligning to TRBD1. The CDR3 has 15 residues. Germline assignment: CDR1 MDHEN and CDR2 SYDVKM. With V trimmed by 6 bases and J by 0 bases, 4 bases remained unmatched. CDR3 region: CASRDDRANTGELFF. DNA for the CDR3: TGTGCCAGCAGGGACGACAGGGCGAACACCGGGGAGCTGTTTTTT.

This sequence joins TRBV27 and TRBJ2-5; 7 positions match TRBD2. This CDR3 spans 13 amino acids. Germline assignment: CDR1 MNHEY and CDR2 SMNVEV (reference sequence). With V trimmed by 3 bases and J by 5 bases, 3 bases remained unmatched. CDR3 region: CASSFSGRETQYF. CDR3 nucleotide sequence: TGTGCCAGCAGTTTTTCCGGGAGGGAGACCCAGTACTTC.

This sequence joins TRBV27 and TRBJ2-5, with 8 bases identical to TRBD2. V lost 4 bases to trimming and J lost 3 bases; unmatched junction nucleotides: 7. Germline V gene data show CDR1 as MNHEY and CDR2 as SMNVEV (reference sequence). This CDR3 has 15 amino acids. The CDR3 region is CASSSPGLGKETQYF. CDR3 coding DNA: TGTGCCAGCAGTTCACCGGGACTAGGAAAAGAGACCCAGTACTTC.

The genes are TRBV19 and TRBJ2-5; D gene unclear. Germline assignment: CDR1 LNHDA and CDR2 SQIVND (reference sequence). V was clipped by 0 bases and J by 1 base, with 12 bases between them. This CDR3 contains 16 residues. The CDR3 DNA reads TGTGCCAGTAGTATAGAGCAAGCCGGGTTCCAAGAGACCCAGTACTTC. This gives the protein CASSIEQAGFQETQYF.

The chain couples TRBV6-6 to TRBJ2-4; tentative D call: TRBD1 (5 bases). The germline V gene encodes CDR1 MNHNY and CDR2 SVGAGI (reference sequence). This CDR3 is 14 amino acids long. The V end lost 7 bases, the J end lost 4 bases, and 14 bases lay between the germline ends. CDR3 bases: TGTGCCAGCACAGAAAGCGCAGGGAAAAACATTCAGTACTTC. Translating it yields CASTESAGKNIQYF.

CDR3 DNA sequence: TGTGCCAGCAGCGCGGGGGGGCGGGAGACCCAGTACTTC. As protein: CASSAGGRETQYF. This chain links TRBV7-2 with TRBJ2-5; TRBD2 agrees at 9 bases. Germline CDR1 reads SGHTA; CDR2 reads FQGNSA. Trimming cost V 5 bases and J 5 bases; bases outside gene matches: 3. This CDR3 has 13 residues.

V is TRBV9 and J is TRBJ2-5, with D unresolved. Germline V CDR1 and CDR2: SGDLS, YYNGEE. This CDR3 spans 14 amino acids. Trimming took 4 bases from V and 0 from J, leaving 10 bases between them. CDR3 in DNA: TGTGCCAGCAGCCCCCAAGCGTACCAAGAGACCCAGTACTTC. It specifies CASSPQAYQETQYF.

The chain employs TRBV6-1 and TRBJ2-2, with 12 bases matching TRBD2. CDR3 size: 18 residues. CDR1 and CDR2 from the germline V gene are MNHNS and SASEGT. J was trimmed by 2 bases and V by 4 bases; bases with no gene match: 8. The CDR3 loop is CASSALAGGPYNTGELFF. The DNA of the CDR3 is TGTGCCAGCAGTGCCCTAGCGGGAGGGCCCTATAACACCGGGGAGCTGTTTTTT.